The sequence of this T cell receptor beta chain was determined in a study of T cells after yellow fever vaccination. Study-wide results and caveats: Clonotypes appearing in both CD4 and CD8 compartments existed, and their share was small. Booster samples showed a return of most primary-vaccination clones (under 98% CD4, about 88% CD8).

The sample holds many counts of this clonotype. Its antigen is unknown. Per the germline V gene, CDR1 is LNHDA and CDR2 is SQIVND (reference sequence). V gave up 6 bases and J gave up 9 bases; unmatched junction bases: 4. The length of the CDR3 is 12 residues. A process of 5'RACE template switching, which added a universal primer site and UMIs, was used to make TCR cDNA. Each CDR3 protein is one row after TCRdb ran MiXCR on the 5' RACE reads. The data contain approximately 140,000 distinct CDR3 sequences, about 7.7% of them singletons. The genes are TRBV19 and TRBJ2-1; 8 bases are a match to TRBD1. The clonotype was recovered from a man aged 30 to 39 who received the YFV17D yellow fever vaccine. The specimen was CD4+ T cells sorted from PBMCs, collected 5 days after the yellow fever booster vaccination. CDR3 sequence (DNA): TGTGCCAGTAGCTCAGGGGGCAGTGAGCAGTTCTTC. Residues: CASSSGGSEQFF.